Below, 16 T cell receptor beta chains from the same sample are listed, as sequenced in a study of T cell responses to AZD1222 COVID-19 vaccine. The repertoire was sequenced with immunoSEQ multiplex PCR; TCRdb's copy has only in-frame clones and lacks some. The sample shows 150,000 to 200,000 clones, 85% to 95% of them seen only once. The sample in question was peripheral blood, obtained on day 0 of AZD1222 vaccination. Receptors originate from an adult in good health.

The chain combines TRBV4-1 with TRBJ1-5, with 11 bases fitting TRBD1. This CDR3 has 19 amino acids. CDR1 and CDR2 from the germline V gene are MGHRA and YSYEKL. V shed 1 base, J shed 4 bases, and the junction held 12 bases outside the gene matches. CDR3 nucleotide sequence: TGCGCCAGCAGCCAAGCGAACCTTGTGGACAGGGGGCTTAATCAGCCCCAGCATTTT. Its translation: CASSQANLVDRGLNQPQHF.

This clone was seen a few times. The chain combines TRBV23-1 with TRBJ1-5; possibly TRBD1 for D (6 bases). TRBV23-1 is reported as an ORF; its role is uncertain. V was clipped by 8 bases and J by 8 bases, with 16 bases between them. The CDR3 consists of 13 residues. In nucleotides, the CDR3 is TGCGCCAGCGGTTTAGGGGGGGGCAAGCCCCAGCATTTT. As protein: CASGLGGGKPQHF.

The rearrangement joins TRBV10-3 to TRBJ2-5; D gene unclear. This CDR3 contains 12 residues. Trimming cost V 1 base and J 5 bases, with 5 bases left between them. CDR1 is ENHRY, CDR2 SYGVKD, per germline. CDR3: CAISELRETQYF. The CDR3 DNA is TGTGCCATCAGTGAGTTACGCGAGACCCAGTACTTC.

The gene calls are TRBV7-2 and TRBJ1-2; unclear D gene. The V gene's germline CDR1 is SGHTA and CDR2 FQGNSA. V lost 1 base and J lost 8, with 14 bases in between. This CDR3 is 14 amino acids long. The CDR3 bases are TGTGCCAGCAGCTTAGGCGGGTTCGGATTGGGCTACACCTTC. Translating gives CASSLGGFGLGYTF.

V and J are TRBV5-8 and TRBJ1-2; 9 positions match TRBD1. Germline CDR1 reads SGHTS; CDR2 reads YDEGEE. There are 15 residues in the CDR3. The CDR3 here is CAIRTGATFNYGYTF. The CDR3 region has the DNA TGTGCGATCAGGACAGGGGCTACTTTTAACTATGGCTACACCTTC.

The chain uses TRBV6-5 and TRBJ2-7; perhaps TRBD1 as D (6 bases). The CDR3 extends over 15 amino acids. Trimming took off 4 bases at V and 0 bases at J, with 13 bases between the two ends. Germline values: CDR1 MNHEY, CDR2 SVGAGI. CDR3 sequence reads: CASSLAGVISYEQYF. Written as DNA, the CDR3 is TGTGCCAGCAGTTTGGCAGGGGTCATCTCCTACGAGCAGTACTTC.

The chain combines TRBV10-3 with TRBJ1-3; D remains unclear. The V end was cut by 6 bases, the J end by 0 bases, with 9 bases between. Germline V lookup: CDR1 ENHRY, CDR2 SYGVKD. CDR3 length equals 14 residues. This CDR3 is CAIRDASSGNTIYF. DNA of the CDR3: TGTGCCATCAGGGACGCGAGCTCTGGAAACACCATATATTTT.

J is TRBJ2-3 and V is TRBV6-1, with TRBD2 identical over 14 bases. Looked up from germline, CDR1 is MNHNS and CDR2 is SASEGT. V shed 5 bases, J shed 2 bases, and the junction held 6 bases outside the gene matches. The CDR3 spans 17 residues. CDR3 coding DNA: TGTGCCAGCAGTAAAGGGACTAGCGGGGGCGTCACAGATACGCAGTATTTT. It specifies CASSKGTSGGVTDTQYF.

The chain links TRBV18 to TRBJ2-7; D possibly corresponds to TRBD2 (5 bases). Germline CDR1 KGHSH, CDR2 LQKENI. Deletions cut 5 bases from V and 0 bases from J, with 17 bases between. This CDR3 comprises 16 residues. This CDR3 is CASSLTRTRSSYEQYF. In DNA form, the CDR3 reads TGTGCCAGCTCATTAACACGGACTCGTAGCTCCTACGAGCAGTACTTC.

This clone turned up a few times. The rearrangement links TRBV19 to TRBJ1-4; D not certain. The germline gives CDR1 LNHDA, CDR2 SQIVND (reference sequence). The CDR3 loop spans 13 amino acids. Trimming left V 6 bases short and J 7 bases short, with 12 bases between. The CDR3 bases are TGTGCCAGTAGGACGGGGAACGGTGAAAAACTGTTTTTT. It codes for CASRTGNGEKLFF.

This chain links TRBV2 with TRBJ1-2; D not certain. V was clipped by 6 bases and J by 1 base, with 12 bases between them. This CDR3 has 14 residues. CDR1 is SNHLY, CDR2 FYNNEI, per germline. Here the CDR3 DNA reads TGTGCCAGCAGAGAAAGGATCTTTAACTATGGCTACACCTTC. Residues: CASRERIFNYGYTF.

The chain joins TRBV29-1 to TRBJ1-6, with a tentative D call TRBD1 (5 bases). CDR3 length: 16 residues. V lost 0 bases to trimming and J lost 5 bases, with 14 bases between them. Per the germline V gene, CDR1 is SQVTM and CDR2 is ANQGSEA. The CDR3 DNA sequence: TGCAGCGTTGAAGAGGGGGGAGCAAAACATAATTCACCCCTCCACTTT. It yields the protein CSVEEGGAKHNSPLHF.

The chain combines TRBV5-8 with TRBJ2-1; the D gene is possibly TRBD1 (5 bases). Trimming shortened V by 4 bases and J by 15 bases, and 17 bases separated the two germline ends. CDR1 is SGHTS, CDR2 YDEGEE, per germline. The CDR3 spans 12 residues. The CDR3 loop is CASSLHQGWRFF. The DNA of the CDR3 is TGTGCCAGCAGCCTCCACCAGGGTTGGCGGTTCTTC. Using reference TRBV5-8 and TRBJ2-1 for the parts outside the CDR3, the full variable domain is EAGVTQSPTHLIKTRGQQATLRCSPISGHTSVYWYQQALGLGLQFLLWYDEGEERNRGNFPPRFSGRQFPNYSSELNVNALELEDSALYLCASSLHQGWRFFGPGTRLTVL.

This chain joins TRBV3-1 (or the pseudogene TRBV3-2) and TRBJ2-7, with TRBD1 as a possible D gene (5 bases). V dropped 5 bases and J dropped 0 bases, with 11 bases sitting between them. CDR1 and CDR2 from the germline V gene are LGHDT and YNNKEL (reference sequence). CDR3 size: 14 residues. CDR3: CASSYTGDSYEQYF. CDR3 nucleotide sequence: TGTGCCAGCAGCTATACAGGAGACTCCTACGAGCAGTACTTC.

The chain uses TRBV5-1 and TRBJ1-1, with TRBD1 matching over 8 bases. The CDR3 totals 15 residues. V lost 4 bases, J lost 11 bases, and 16 bases stayed unmatched. From germline, CDR1 is SGHRS and CDR2 YFSETQ. CDR3 amino acids: CASSRTDRAVLRAFF. The CDR3 bases are TGCGCCAGCAGCCGCACGGACAGGGCGGTCCTTAGGGCTTTCTTT.

The V call is TRBV2, the J call TRBJ1-4; D not resolved. Germline CDR1 reads SNHLY; CDR2 reads FYNNEI. The CDR3 runs 16 residues. V shed 5 bases and J shed 3 bases, with 16 bases lying between them. The chain's CDR3 is CASSLSTMRANEKLFF. The DNA of the CDR3 is TGTGCCAGCAGTTTATCCACGATGAGAGCTAATGAAAAACTGTTTTTT.